The clone carrying this T cell receptor (beta chain) was picked up one time. The antigen is unknown. This entry comes from a study of cytomegalovirus exposure and HLA in healthy donors. Study-wide points: For cytomegalovirus status, the classifier reportedly gave diagnoses with high specificity and sensitivity. In a later analysis, several top co-occurrence clusters appeared linked to parvovirus B19, influenza, CMV and Epstein-Barr virus. Most TCR sequences were seen very rarely across donors, but some public TCRs occurred in many.

The V and J ends lost 0 bases and 7 bases, in that order; junction bases with no gene match: 11. CDR1 is LNHNV and CDR2 is YYDKDF in the germline V gene (reference sequence). The length of the CDR3 is 18 residues. In the PCR, 60 Vbeta and 13 Jbeta primers were used. Some clones are missing from TCRdb's copy, which holds only in-frame ones; the method was immunoSEQ multiplex PCR. Counted here are 150,000 to 200,000 clones, more than 65% occurring once; the ten biggest clones make up roughly 3.6%. This TCR was recovered from a man in his forties or fifties in good health and CMV-seropositive. The sequenced sample was PBMCs. The J gene is TRBJ2-2, the V gene TRBV15, with 10 bases lining up with TRBD2. The CDR3 spells CATSRDGQRGGHSGELFF. The CDR3 DNA reads TGTGCCACCAGCAGAGATGGACAGCGGGGGGGCCATAGCGGGGAGCTGTTTTTT.